These 19 T cell receptor beta chains share one sample of origin, sequenced in a study of CD8+CD57+ T cells in acquired aplastic anemia. It was patients with CD8+CD57+ cell expansion by flow cytometry who were chosen for sequencing. Using genomic DNA as the template, TCR beta VDJ and CDR3 profiling was carried out. From the reads, TCRdb called clonotypes with MiXCR, one entry per CDR3 protein. The sample yields around 200,000 distinct CDR3 sequences, almost 50% seen once. The sample comprised sorted CD4+, CD8+, or CD8+CD57+ T cells (not recorded which) from PBMCs. These receptors originate from a human donor with aplastic anemia.

The rearrangement joins TRBV5-1 to TRBJ2-3; unclear D gene. This CDR3 comprises 13 residues. The V and J ends lost 4 bases and 3 bases respectively, with 9 bases between them. The germline CDR1 and CDR2 sequences are SGHRS and YFSETQ. The CDR3 DNA reads as TGCGCCAGCAGCACCGCCCGGACAGATACGCAGTATTTT. As protein: CASSTARTDTQYF.

This clonotype was seen ten or more times. Written as DNA, the CDR3 is TGTGCCAGCAGCCGTGGGCTAGCGGGCCGCCGGGGAGATACGCAGTATTTT. This encodes CASSRGLAGRRGDTQYF. The genes are TRBV7-9 and TRBJ2-3, with 8 bases aligning to TRBD2. The CDR3 runs to 17 residues. The V segment lost 5 bases and the J segment 5 bases; nucleotides outside the gene matches: 15. The germline V gene has CDR1 SEHNR and CDR2 FQNEAQ (reference sequence).

The CDR3 DNA reads as TGTGCCAGCAGCTTAGTGGGGACGGGGGCCTACGAGCAGTACTTC. Encoded protein: CASSLVGTGAYEQYF. This sequence joins TRBV7-2 and TRBJ2-7; tentative D call: TRBD2 (6 bases). Germline loops: CDR1 SGHTA, CDR2 FQGNSA. Trimming removed 1 base from V and 2 bases from J, with 12 bases in between. The CDR3 sequence is 15 residues long.

The J gene is TRBJ2-3, the V gene TRBV20-1; 7 bases agree with TRBD2. After removal of 5 bases from V and 0 bases from J, the junction contained 8 bases not matched to a gene. Germline lookup yields CDR1 DFQATT and CDR2 SNEGSKA (reference sequence). The CDR3 loop spans 15 amino acids. In DNA, the CDR3 is TGCAGTGCTCGGACTAGAGGGATGAGCACAGATACGCAGTATTTT. Its translation is CSARTRGMSTDTQYF.

The rearrangement links TRBV9 to TRBJ1-2, with 7 bases that match TRBD1. Germline CDR1 is SGDLS and CDR2 is YYNGEE. This CDR3 is 15 amino acids long. The V segment lost 5 bases and the J segment 4 bases; nucleotides outside the gene matches: 11. This CDR3 is CASSYPTGRGYGYTF. The CDR3, as DNA: TGTGCCAGCAGTTACCCGACAGGGAGAGGCTATGGCTACACCTTC.

The rearrangement joins TRBV15 to TRBJ2-7; no reliable D call. Trimming removed 0 bases at V and 6 bases at J, with 15 bases between. The germline V gene encodes CDR1 LNHNV and CDR2 YYDKDF (reference sequence). This CDR3 has 15 residues. DNA of the CDR3: TGTGCCACCAGCAGAGATCCCTCCCCCTTCTCCGAGCAGTACTTC. This gives the protein CATSRDPSPFSEQYF. Full variable domain (missing parts from reference TRBV15 and TRBJ2-7): DAMVIQNPRYQVTQFGKPVTLSCSQTLNHNVMYWYQQKSSQAPKLLFHYYDKDFNNEADTPDNFQSRRPNTSFCFLDIRSPGLGDTAMYLCATSRDPSPFSEQYFGPGTRLTVT.

There are many counts of this clonotype. This chain joins TRBV5-1 and TRBJ2-1; TRBD1 or TRBD2 may be the D gene (5 bases each). Germline CDR1 is SGHRS and CDR2 is YFSETQ. The V gene lost 1 base and the J gene lost 4 bases, with 9 bases spanning the gap. The length of the CDR3 is 14 residues. The CDR3 bases are TGCGCCAGCAGCTTGAGGGGAGAATACAATGAGCAGTTCTTC. Its protein is CASSLRGEYNEQFF.

This chain connects TRBV25-1 to TRBJ1-6, with D unresolved. The CDR3 is 14 residues long. The V gene lost 1 base and the J gene lost 10 bases, with 11 bases spanning the gap. The germline V gene has CDR1 MGHDK and CDR2 SYGVNS. CDR3 sequence: CASSELGFWSPLHF. CDR3 nucleotides: TGTGCCAGCAGTGAATTGGGGTTTTGGTCACCCCTCCACTTT.

Note on this clonotype: This may be a read error, as it is one base from a much larger clone. The chain couples TRBV5-1 to TRBJ2-2, with 8 positions matching TRBD1. Trimming removed 4 bases from V and 5 bases from J; junction bases left unmatched: 7. Germline CDR1 and CDR2: SGHRS and YFSETQ. The CDR3 length is 15 residues. This chain's CDR3 is CASSDRWTGTGELFF. The CDR3 DNA is TGCGCCAGCAGCGACCGTTGGACAGGGACCGGGGAGCTGTTTTTT.

The CDR3 region is CASRGTSGTDYNEQFF. Here the CDR3 DNA reads TGTGCCAGTAGGGGGACTAGCGGGACCGACTACAATGAGCAGTTCTTC. This rearrangement joins TRBV19 to TRBJ2-1, with 13 bases fitting TRBD2. Germline trimming cut 6 bases from V and 3 bases from J; bases unmatched to any gene: 5. The CDR3 is 16 amino acids. Germline V gene lookup returns CDR1 LNHDA and CDR2 SQIVND (reference sequence).

On this clonotype: One junction end does not reproduce the germline sequence, and a read error may be involved. The rearrangement joins TRBV6-6 to TRBJ1-6; D is perhaps TRBD1 (6 bases). The V gene's germline CDR1 is MNHNY and CDR2 SVGAGI (reference sequence). CDR3 length: 14 amino acids. In nucleotides, the CDR3 is TGTGCCATCAGTGAGGGGGGATTGGGTTCACCCCTCCACTTT. Protein: CAISEGGLGSPLHF.

Comment on this clonotype: This may arise from a read error, as a much more abundant clone is one base away. The V gene is TRBV5-1, the J gene TRBJ1-5; 9 positions agree with TRBD1. From germline, CDR1 is SGHRS and CDR2 YFSETQ. The CDR3 sequence is 14 residues long. The CDR3 DNA reads TGTGCCAGCAGCCGAGGACAGGGGAATCAGCTCCAGCATTTT. It specifies CASSRGQGNQLQHF.

This chain joins TRBV20-1 and TRBJ2-5, with D possibly matching TRBD2 (6 bases). The V gene's germline CDR1 is DFQATT and CDR2 SNEGSKA (reference sequence). The CDR3 has 13 residues. V was cut by 3 bases and J by 2 bases, with 10 bases left in between. The CDR3 DNA is TGCAGTGCTAGCGGCGGGAAGCAAGAGACCCAGTACTTC. Translating gives CSASGGKQETQYF.

This clonotype was observed at least ten times. This sequence joins TRBV29-1 and TRBJ1-1, with unresolved D. Looked up from germline, CDR1 is SQVTM and CDR2 is ANQGSEA. The CDR3 covers 13 residues. V lost 7 bases, J lost 0 bases, and 12 bases lay in between. The CDR3 spells CSGVPKMNTEAFF. CDR3 DNA sequence: TGCAGCGGGGTCCCGAAAATGAACACTGAAGCTTTCTTT.

For this clonotype: A read error may be the cause here, since a much bigger clone is one base away. The rearrangement joins TRBV5-1 to TRBJ1-2; no clear D. The length of the CDR3 is 14 residues. Germline-derived CDR1 and CDR2 are SGHRS and YFSETQ. In DNA, the CDR3 is TGCGCCTGCAGCTTGGAAGGGATCTACTATGGCTACACCTTC. It yields the protein CACSLEGIYYGYTF.

This clonotype appeared many times. The rearrangement joins TRBV7-8 to TRBJ2-3; D remains unclear. The CDR3 totals 15 residues. V lost 5 bases and J 1 base, leaving 13 bases between the germline ends. CDR1 and CDR2 (germline): SGHVS, FQNEAQ. CDR3 nucleotide sequence: TGTGCCAGCAGCCCCAAGCAGGCGCGCACAGATACGCAGTATTTT. This gives the protein CASSPKQARTDTQYF. The complete variable domain, with remaining parts taken from reference TRBV7-8 and TRBJ2-3, reads GAGVSQSPRYKVAKRGQDVALRCDPISGHVSLFWYQQALGQGPEFLTYFQNEAQLDKSGLPSDRFFAERPEGSVSTLKIQRTQQEDSAVYLCASSPKQARTDTQYFGPGTRLTVL.

This clonotype was seen only once. A read error may explain this, as a much larger clone is one base away. The gene calls are TRBV14 and TRBJ2-1, with D perhaps TRBD2 (5 bases). The CDR3 covers 16 residues. Per the germline V gene, CDR1 is SGHDN and CDR2 is FVKESK. CDR3 in amino acids: CASGQERSSRNNEQLF. CDR3 nucleotide sequence: TGTGCCAGCGGCCAAGAACGATCTAGCCGAAACAATGAGCAGCTCTTC.

This clonotype was detected ten times or more. The chain couples TRBV7-8 to TRBJ1-2; D ambiguous. V was shortened by 0 bases and J by 8 bases, with 7 bases between the two germline ends. The CDR3 is 12 amino acids. Germline loops: CDR1 SGHVS, CDR2 FQNEAQ. The CDR3 nucleotides are TGTGCCAGCAGCTTAGCCCTGGGGGGCTACACCTTC. Translated, it gives CASSLALGGYTF.

This clonotype was picked up many times. The chain couples TRBV20-1 to TRBJ2-5; 10 bases agree with TRBD1. CDR1 and CDR2 (germline): DFQATT, SNEGSKA (reference sequence). The trim removed 5 bases at V and 4 bases at J, leaving 13 bases unmatched. The CDR3 is 16 amino acids. The CDR3 nucleotides read TGCAGTGCTGAGGGACAGGGGTTACCCACGGGAGAGACCCAGTACTTC. It translates to CSAEGQGLPTGETQYF.